The rows below give T cell receptor beta chains drawn from one sample of a study of beta chain features in type 1 diabetes. Clones were sequenced by immunoSEQ multiplex PCR, and TCRdb holds only the in-frame ones, with some missing. The sample lists some 330,000 clones, approximately 11% occurring once. Sequenced: naive CD4+ T cells from blood. The receptor source for this set is a woman aged 30 to 39 in good health. CDR3s include the opening cysteine and the closing phenylalanine or tryptophan. The D gene is left open where the match is weak. Clone size, where shown, is once, few, many, or a class for clones that have expanded.

j_gene,d_gene,v_gene,abundance,CDR3nt,CDR3aa
TRBJ1-2,-,TRBV7-2,-,TGTGCCAGCAGCCCCAACCACAGGGCGGATGGCTACACCTTC,CASSPNHRADGYTF
TRBJ2-3,-,TRBV28,-,TGTGCCAGCAGTCCAATGTATGTCCCGGGAGCCGGCACAGATACGCAGTATTTT,CASSPMYVPGAGTDTQYF
TRBJ2-3,TRBD1,TRBV27,-,TGTGCCAGCAGTCTAACCCCAGCGGCAGGGGGTACGCAGTATTTT,CASSLTPAAGGTQYF
TRBJ2-4,TRBD2,TRBV7-2,-,TGTGCCAGCAGCTTGTGGGCTAGCGGGAATCAGTACTTC,CASSLWASGNQYF
TRBJ2-5,TRBD2,TRBV29-1,few,TGCAGCGTTACAACTAGCGGGCATGGAGAGACCCAGTACTTC,CSVTTSGHGETQYF
TRBJ2-7,-,TRBV2,-,TGTGCCAGCAGCGGCTCCCCGAGGAACGAGCAGTACTTC,CASSGSPRNEQYF
TRBJ2-1,-,TRBV18,-,TGTGCCAGCTCACCACCAGGAGGAAATGAGCAGTTCTTC,CASSPPGGNEQFF
TRBJ2-7,TRBD2,TRBV19,few,TGTGCCAGTAGTAGCCCCGGGACTAGCGGGAGCGCCGAGCAGTACTTC,CASSSPGTSGSAEQYF
TRBJ2-1,TRBD2,TRBV5-1,few,TGCGCCAGCAGCTTGGTAGCGGGAGGGCCCGTCTACAATGAGCAGTTCTTC,CASSLVAGGPVYNEQFF
TRBJ2-7,-,TRBV7-2,-,TGTGCCAGCAGCCACATGGACAGATCCTACGAGCAGTACTTC,CASSHMDRSYEQYF
TRBJ2-5,TRBD1,TRBV28,-,TGTGCCAGCAGTCGACAGGGGGCATCGGCCCAGTACTTC,CASSRQGASAQYF
TRBJ2-2,-,TRBV9,few,TGTGCCAGCAGCGTAGTGGCAGTCAACACCGGGGAGCTGTTTTTT,CASSVVAVNTGELFF
TRBJ1-2,-,TRBV7-2,few,TGTGCCAGCAGCTCTACAGGGTGGTATGGCTACACCTTC,CASSSTGWYGYTF
TRBJ2-1,-,TRBV6-5,-,TGTGCCAGCAGTAACAGGGGGGGGAATAATGAGCAGTTCTTC,CASSNRGGNNEQFF
TRBJ1-1,TRBD1,TRBV13,-,TGTGCCAGCAGCTTACAGGGGGGGAACACTGAAGCTTTCTTT,CASSLQGGNTEAFF
TRBJ2-3,-,TRBV7-2,few,TGTGCCAGCAGCTTATCAGGGCCAGATACGCAGTATTTT,CASSLSGPDTQYF
TRBJ1-1,-,TRBV7-3,-,TGTGCCAGCAGTCAAAACAGGCTCCCGACCACTGAAGCTTTCTTT,CASSQNRLPTTEAFF
TRBJ1-4,TRBD1,TRBV15,few,TGTGCCACCAGGCATCACACAGGGGCCAGTGGGAAACTGTTTTTT,CATRHHTGASGKLFF
TRBJ2-5,TRBD1,TRBV6-1,few,TGTGCCAGCAGCCGGGACAGGGAAGAGACCCAGTACTTC,CASSRDREETQYF
TRBJ2-5,TRBD2,TRBV7-8,once,TGTGCCAGCAGCCTAAGGACTAGTCCTATACACTTC,CASSLRTSPIHF
TRBJ1-2,TRBD1,TRBV28,-,TGTGCCAGCAGTGACAGGGATCATGGCTACACCTTC,CASSDRDHGYTF
TRBJ2-5,TRBD2,TRBV6-5,-,TGTGCCAGCAGCCCTAGCGGAGAGACCCAGTACTTC,CASSPSGETQYF
TRBJ2-7,-,TRBV23-1,-,TGCGCCAGCAGTCAATCCCAGGGTTTCTCCTACGAGCAGTACTTC,CASSQSQGFSYEQYF